The 29 T cell receptor beta chains in this list originate from one sample, sequenced in a study of blood T cells in healthy people across ages (dated by TCRdb to the mid-2010s). Library preparation was by 5' RACE. The sequencing machine was an Illumina HiSeq 2500. A second roughly 6 to 12 cycle PCR used a sample-barcoded 5' primer and a J-beta primer mix. Through fastp at Q25 and MiXCR, TCRdb rebuilt clones from the public reads, retaining in-frame beta chains. Rows merge per CDR3 protein into single entries with the most common DNA and genes. Across this sample there are about 400,000 distinct CDR3 sequences, with approximately 52% seen only once. The ten largest clones add up to under 65% of the sample. Material: blood. Receptors originate from a man in his sixties in good health.

The V and J genes are TRBV7-9 and TRBJ1-1; D is unresolved. Germline V gives CDR1 SEHNR, CDR2 FQNEAQ (reference sequence). V lost 6 bases, J lost 2 bases, and 16 bases lay in between. CDR3 size: 15 residues. The CDR3 loop reads CASRAVGEDNTEAFF. DNA of the CDR3: TGTGCCAGCAGAGCGGTTGGTGAGGACAACACTGAAGCTTTCTTT.

This clonotype showed up just a few times. This chain joins TRBV4-3 and TRBJ2-4; D not resolved. Deletions cut 1 base from V and 13 bases from J, with 8 bases between. This CDR3 region has 11 residues. In germline, CDR1 is LGHNA, CDR2 YSLEER. The CDR3 DNA follows: TGCGCCAGCAGCCAAGGTGGGAAGCAGTACTTC. This gives the protein CASSQGGKQYF.

The genes are TRBV24-1 and TRBJ2-2; 8 positions match TRBD2. The CDR3 covers 16 residues. Losses at the gene ends were 3 bases for V and 5 bases for J; bases not matched to a gene: 7. The germline CDR1 and CDR2 sequences are KGHDR and SFDVKD. Here the CDR3 DNA reads TGTGCCACCAGTGATCCCGGGACTAGTGGTACCGGGGAGCTGTTTTTT. Translation gives CATSDPGTSGTGELFF.

A remark on this clonotype: This could be a read error, since a much larger clone is one nucleotide away. The CDR3 does not end in the conserved phenylalanine or tryptophan, so this is likely a read error. V usage is TRBV20-1 and J usage is TRBJ2-1; no firm D call. Trimming shortened V by 4 bases and J by 2 bases, and 6 bases separated the two germline ends. Germline V gives CDR1 DFQATT, CDR2 SNEGSKA (reference sequence). There are 12 residues in the CDR3. The CDR3 DNA reads as TGCAGTGCTACCGATACCTACAATGAGCAGTTCTCC. Translating gives CSATDTYNEQFS.

The chain couples TRBV20-1 to TRBJ2-5; maybe TRBD2 (6 bases). CDR3 length: 15 residues. Germline values: CDR1 DFQATT, CDR2 SNEGSKA (reference sequence). Deletions cut 0 bases from V and 3 bases from J, with 14 bases between. The CDR3 spells CSAREVTRGEETQYF. The CDR3 coding sequence is TGCAGTGCTAGAGAGGTGACACGCGGGGAAGAGACCCAGTACTTC.

This clonotype was counted many times. The chain couples TRBV29-1 to TRBJ2-1; 9 bases map to TRBD1. Germline CDR1 SQVTM, CDR2 ANQGSEA. CDR3 length equals 13 residues. Trimming cost V 7 bases and J 6 bases; bases outside gene matches: 7. The DNA of the CDR3 is TGCAGCGCCCGGGACAGGGCCCTCAATGAGCAGTTCTTC. The encoded protein is CSARDRALNEQFF.

The chain links TRBV29-1 to TRBJ2-5, with 8 bases matching TRBD1. The CDR3 is made up of 13 amino acids. V dropped 6 bases and J dropped 4; count of bases not matched to a gene: 7. Germline loops: CDR1 SQVTM, CDR2 ANQGSEA. The CDR3 DNA reads as TGCAGCGTCGGGACAGGCAGAGGAGAGACCCAGTACTTC. It translates to CSVGTGRGETQYF.

The chain is built from TRBV7-2 and TRBJ2-1, with 7 nucleotides matching TRBD2. The V and J ends lost 4 bases and 7 bases, in that order; junction bases with no gene match: 7. Per the germline V gene, CDR1 is SGHTA and CDR2 is FQGNSA. This CDR3 comprises 14 residues. The CDR3 spells CASSSLTRGNEQFF. The DNA for the CDR3 is TGTGCCAGCAGCTCGCTGACGCGGGGGAATGAGCAGTTCTTC.

The V and J genes are TRBV29-1 and TRBJ2-6; D ambiguous. The CDR3 is 13 amino acids. V lost 4 bases to trimming and J lost 2 bases, with 6 bases between them. Germline V gene lookup returns CDR1 SQVTM and CDR2 ANQGSEA. In nucleotides, the CDR3 is TGCAGCGTTGGGGTTACTGGGGCCAACGTCCTGACTTTC. It translates to CSVGVTGANVLTF.

The chain joins TRBV10-2 to TRBJ1-3; D not resolved. This CDR3 has 14 amino acids. Per the germline V gene, CDR1 is WSHSY and CDR2 is SAAADI. V lost 3 bases and J lost 0, with 6 bases in between. The DNA for the CDR3 is TGCGCCAGCAGTGAAGGCTTCTCTGGAAACACCATATATTTT. Its protein is CASSEGFSGNTIYF.

The V and J genes are TRBV7-2 and TRBJ2-5; TRBD1 aligns across 8 bases. Per the germline V gene, CDR1 is SGHTA and CDR2 is FQGNSA. Trimming took 1 base from V and 8 from J; bases not matched to a gene: 12. The CDR3 has 16 residues. This CDR3 reads CASSLGSGRGQVTQYF. CDR3 bases: TGTGCCAGCAGCTTAGGCTCGGGCAGGGGGCAGGTTACCCAGTACTTC.

This chain joins TRBV11-3 and TRBJ2-5, with TRBD1 matching over 8 bases. The germline V gene has CDR1 SGHNT and CDR2 YENEEA. J lost 11 bases, V lost 4 bases, and 12 bases had no gene match. This CDR3 comprises 14 residues. CDR3 region: CASSSGGVRYEQYF. The CDR3 DNA sequence: TGTGCCAGCAGCTCAGGGGGCGTGCGGTATGAGCAGTACTTC.

The gene calls are TRBV11-2 and TRBJ2-5, with 12 bases fitting TRBD2. CDR1 SGHAT and CDR2 FQNNGV come from the germline V gene. CDR3 length equals 17 residues. Trimming cost V 1 base and J 5 bases; bases outside gene matches: 8. DNA of the CDR3: TGTGCCAGCAGCTTAGGGGCTAGCGGGGGGGCCATGGAGACCCAGTACTTC. Its protein product is CASSLGASGGAMETQYF. Supplemented by reference TRBV11-2 and TRBJ2-5, the full variable domain reads EAGVAQSPRYKIIEKRQSVAFWCNPISGHATLYWYQQILGQGPKLLIQFQNNGVVDDSQLPKDRFSAERLKGVDSTLKIQPAKLEDSAVYLCASSLGASGGAMETQYFGPGTRLLVL.

The rearrangement links TRBV5-5 to TRBJ2-5, with 7 nucleotides matching TRBD2. V lost 4 bases, J lost 11 bases, and 8 bases stayed unmatched. Germline values: CDR1 SGHKS, CDR2 YYEKEE (reference sequence). The CDR3 contains 12 residues. CDR3 in amino acids: CASSLGTNEQYF. Here the CDR3 DNA reads TGTGCCAGCAGCCTCGGGACTAATGAGCAGTACTTC.

The chain uses TRBV20-1 and TRBJ1-5; D is ambiguous. The V gene's germline CDR1 is DFQATT and CDR2 SNEGSKA (reference sequence). The CDR3 totals 13 residues. V was cut by 4 bases and J by 1 base, with 8 bases left in between. The CDR3 region is CSATPGSNQPQHF. The CDR3 DNA reads as TGCAGTGCTACCCCAGGCAGCAATCAGCCCCAGCATTTT.

Comments on this clonotype: A read error is possible here, since a much larger clone lies one base away. In nucleotides, the CDR3 is TGTGCCAGCAGCCAAGATCGACATACGCAGTATTTT. Residues: CASSQDRHTQYF. The chain carries TRBV14 and TRBJ2-3; D is undetermined. Germline assignment: CDR1 SGHDN and CDR2 FVKESK. The CDR3 is made up of 12 amino acids. V lost 0 bases and J 7 bases, leaving 5 bases between the germline ends.

This clonotype was counted only a few times. The chain recombines TRBV6-2 or TRBV6-3 with TRBJ2-5; D might be TRBD2 (6 bases). Germline CDR1 reads MNHEY; CDR2 reads SVGEGT. V gave up 2 bases and J gave up 2 bases, with 12 bases separating them. The CDR3 has 15 amino acids. CDR3 in DNA: TGTGCCAGCAGTTACGGGGCGGGACTGCAAGAGACCCAGTACTTC. Translated: CASSYGAGLQETQYF.

This clonotype was detected many times. The chain couples TRBV7-2 to TRBJ2-3; no firm D call. The V gene lost 7 bases and the J gene lost 2 bases, with 19 bases spanning the gap. The CDR3 has 16 amino acids. Germline values: CDR1 SGHTA, CDR2 FQGNSA. DNA of the CDR3: TGTGCCAGCACCCCCCGACCGTCTCGACCCACAGATACGCAGTATTTT. Its protein is CASTPRPSRPTDTQYF.

In this sample, this clonotype turned up a few times. Given a much more abundant clone one base away, this may be a read error. This chain joins TRBV20-1 and TRBJ2-5, with no clear D. The CDR3 is 12 amino acids. Germline loops: CDR1 DFQATT, CDR2 SNEGSKA (reference sequence). Trimming took 4 bases from V and 11 from J, leaving 17 bases between them. The CDR3 DNA sequence: TGCAGTGCTAACGATCTAGGTAATGAGCAGTACTTC. Translating gives CSANDLGNEQYF.

In its sample, this clonotype was seen many times. This chain links TRBV4-3 with TRBJ2-7; tentative D call: TRBD1 (6 bases). Germline V CDR1 and CDR2: LGHNA, YSLEER. Between the trimmed V and J ends, which lost 0 bases and 4 bases, there was a span of 13 bases. This CDR3 is built from 15 residues. The CDR3 here is CASSQELRGGYEQYF. CDR3 DNA sequence: TGCGCCAGCAGCCAAGAGCTGCGAGGGGGATACGAGCAGTACTTC.

The V call is TRBV11-2, the J call TRBJ2-3; no clear D. V lost 3 bases and J lost 9, with 10 bases in between. The CDR3 extends over 12 amino acids. CDR1 is SGHAT, CDR2 FQNNGV, per germline. The CDR3 DNA reads as TGTGCCAGCAGCTTGGGTGGGCCCACGCAGTATTTT. Protein: CASSLGGPTQYF.

As DNA, the CDR3 is TGTGCCAGCAGTTTATACGGCGGGAGTAGGGAGCAGTACTTC. Its protein is CASSLYGGSREQYF. This sequence joins TRBV28 and TRBJ2-5; 7 bases match TRBD2. With 1 base clipped from V and 11 bases from J, the junction kept 10 bases outside the gene matches. Germline-derived CDR1 and CDR2 are MDHEN and SYDVKM. The length of the CDR3 is 14 residues. Full variable domain (outside the CDR3, taken from reference TRBV28 and TRBJ2-5): DVKVTQSSRYLVKRTGEKVFLECVQDMDHENMFWYRQDPGLGLRLIYFSYDVKMKEKGDIPEGYSVSREKKERFSLILESASTNQTSMYLCASSLYGGSREQYFGPGTRLLVL.

The chain recombines TRBV7-2 with TRBJ2-5; 7 bases align to TRBD2. J was trimmed by 4 bases and V by 8 bases; bases with no gene match: 13. Germline V gives CDR1 SGHTA, CDR2 FQGNSA. The CDR3 consists of 15 residues. CDR3 loop: CASSWKASGLETQYF. The CDR3 DNA follows: TGTGCCAGCTCCTGGAAGGCTAGCGGTCTAGAGACCCAGTACTTC.

This chain uses TRBV9 with TRBJ1-1, with D tentatively TRBD1 (5 bases). This CDR3 has 13 amino acids. V was shortened by 7 bases and J by 5 bases, with 15 bases between the two germline ends. Germline assignment: CDR1 SGDLS and CDR2 YYNGEE. This chain's CDR3 is CASGGGGRTEAFF. In nucleotides, the CDR3 is TGTGCCAGCGGGGGGGGAGGGCGGACTGAAGCTTTCTTT.

This chain joins TRBV6-2 or TRBV6-3 and TRBJ2-6; TRBD1 matches at 7 bases. Per the germline V gene, CDR1 is MNHEY and CDR2 is SVGEGT. The CDR3 is 19 residues long. The V segment lost 3 bases and the J segment 0 bases; nucleotides outside the gene matches: 11. DNA of the CDR3: TGTGCCAGCAGTTATAATAATGGACAGGAAAACTCTGGGGCCAACGTCCTGACTTTC. Translation: CASSYNNGQENSGANVLTF.

The chain carries TRBV29-1 and TRBJ2-3, with TRBD1 as a possible D gene (6 bases). Germline loops: CDR1 SQVTM, CDR2 ANQGSEA. V lost 0 bases, J lost 4 bases, and 8 bases lay in between. The length of the CDR3 is 13 residues. This CDR3 reads CSVEDRGPDTQYF. Written as DNA, the CDR3 is TGCAGCGTTGAAGACAGGGGCCCAGATACGCAGTATTTT.

This clonotype was seen a handful of times. V is TRBV27 and J is TRBJ2-1; no clear D. The CDR3 runs to 14 residues. The ends were cut back, 4 bases at V and 5 bases at J, with 12 bases in the middle. Per germline, CDR1 MNHEY and CDR2 SMNVEV (reference sequence). The DNA for the CDR3 is TGTGCCAGCAGTTCCCTCGACTGGGACAATGAGCAGTTCTTC. Translation: CASSSLDWDNEQFF.

V gene TRBV3-1 combines with J gene TRBJ2-6; TRBD2 aligns across 11 bases. The junction had 2 bases not matched to a gene; V was cut back by 3 bases and J by 1 base. Germline V gene sequence: CDR1 LGHDT, CDR2 YNNKEL (reference sequence). This CDR3 has 17 residues. The DNA of the CDR3 is TGTGCCAGCAGCCATCGACTAGCGGGGTCTGGGGCCAACGTCCTGACTTTC. Translated, it gives CASSHRLAGSGANVLTF.

This chain links TRBV20-1 with TRBJ2-1; 9 bases are shared with TRBD2. The CDR3 extends over 14 amino acids. Germline values: CDR1 DFQATT, CDR2 SNEGSKA (reference sequence). CDR3 sequence (DNA): TGCAGGTCTAGTGCGGGAGGGGTCTACAATGAGCAGTTCTTC. Translated, it gives CRSSAGGVYNEQFF.